Shown below are 5 T cell receptor beta chains from a single sample sequenced in a study of blood T cell repertoires in COVID-19. Clones were sequenced by immunoSEQ multiplex PCR, and TCRdb holds only the in-frame ones, with some missing. The sample lists about 310,000 clones; roughly 89% were seen once. The sample was peripheral blood. Source of these receptors: a woman aged 40 to 50 with COVID-19, enrolled during active disease.

The chain couples TRBV27 to TRBJ2-7; a possible D gene is TRBD1 (5 bases). Deletions cut 6 bases from V and 7 bases from J, with 13 bases between. CDR1 MNHEY and CDR2 SMNVEV come from the germline V gene (reference sequence). The length of the CDR3 is 12 residues. The CDR3 sequence: CASSRVLGEQYF. In DNA form, the CDR3 reads TGTGCCAGCAGCAGGGTGTTGGGTGAGCAGTACTTC.

CDR3 residues: CASSPSRTSGKGNEQFF. For the CDR3, the DNA is TGTGCCAGCAGTCCGTCTCGGACTAGCGGGAAGGGAAATGAGCAGTTCTTC. V usage is TRBV27 and J usage is TRBJ2-1; the match to TRBD2 covers 12 bases. The CDR3 is 17 residues long. The trim removed 5 bases at V and 7 bases at J, leaving 12 bases unmatched. From germline, CDR1 is MNHEY and CDR2 SMNVEV (reference sequence).

The rearrangement links TRBV2 to TRBJ1-6; 7 bases match TRBD1. With V trimmed by 7 bases and J by 7 bases, 7 bases remained unmatched. The CDR3 length is 14 residues. Germline CDR1 SNHLY, CDR2 FYNNEI. The DNA for the CDR3 is TGTGCCAGCACCCTGGACAGGCTAAATTCACCCCTCCACTTT. This codes for CASTLDRLNSPLHF.

About this clone itself: Additional DNA sequences in this sample encode the identical CDR3. The gene calls are TRBV5-1 and TRBJ1-1; unclear D gene. The CDR3 has 13 amino acids. V dropped 0 bases and J dropped 1 base, with 4 bases sitting between them. Germline values: CDR1 SGHRS, CDR2 YFSETQ. The CDR3, as DNA: TGCGCCAGCAGCTTGGAACAGAACACTGAAGCTTTCTTT. Encoded protein: CASSLEQNTEAFF.

V and J are TRBV7-2 and TRBJ2-5; the match to TRBD2 covers 15 bases. J was trimmed by 5 bases and V by 0 bases; bases with no gene match: 1. The CDR3 consists of 16 residues. Germline loops: CDR1 SGHTA, CDR2 FQGNSA. In nucleotides, the CDR3 is TGTGCCAGCAGCTTAGCGGGACTAGCGGGAGGTGAGACCCAGTACTTC. Its protein is CASSLAGLAGGETQYF. Looking up the rest from reference TRBV7-2 and TRBJ2-5 gives the full variable domain: GAGVSQSPSNKVTEKGKDVELRCDPISGHTALYWYRQSLGQGLEFLIYFQGNSAPDKSGLPSDRFSAERTGGSVSTLTIQRTQQEDSAVYLCASSLAGLAGGETQYFGPGTRLLVL.